What follows describes a single T cell receptor (beta chain). This clonotype showed up many times. The antigen this receptor binds is unknown. No much larger clone is present one base from it, and per-base qualities are unavailable. Libraries came from PCR. Sequenced on an Illumina HiSeq 2500. TCR libraries were prepared with molecular barcoding, using unique molecular identifiers to normalize TCRbeta repertoire quantification. TCRdb reanalyzed the raw reads on its own, using fastp at Q25 for trimming and MiXCR for clone calling, and kept in-frame beta chains. Each record represents a unique CDR3 protein, reported with the most common genes and DNA among its rows. The sample has almost 500,000 distinct CDR3 sequences on record, roughly a tenth of them singletons. Approximately 2% of the sample belongs to the ten largest clones. The treatment or condition label for this specimen denotes: allogeneic hematopoietic cell transplantation with graft depleted of TCRalphabeta T cells and CD19 B cells. TCRalphabeta/CD19-depleted allogeneic hematopoietic cell grafts were given to the transplant recipients, all of whom were children.

V lost 4 bases and J lost 4 bases, and the count of bases not matched to a germline gene is 4. Spanning cysteine to phenylalanine, the CDR3 consists of 15 amino acids. Of all the DNA, just the CDR3 is kept, 45 bases in frame from base 1. This entry is derived from a study of T-cell reconstitution after alpha-beta-depleted transplantation in children (dated by TCRdb to the mid-2010s). Regarding the complete study: Using TCR repertoire profiling, the study quantitatively followed how T-cell immune reconstitution unfolded in children after TCRalphabeta/CD19-depleted allogeneic hematopoietic cell transplantation. What the research found in general, with its limitations: The apparently early alphabetaT-cell count recovery about two months after transplant was reportedly dependent on only several hundred rapidly expanded clones derived from non-depleted graft cells. Over subsequent months, a decline in hyperexpanded clone frequencies was noted, and after one year, T-cell counts and TCRbeta diversity were mostly ascribed to newly produced T cells. In some patients, the high TCRbeta diversity seen at day 60 was put down to recipient T cells and intrathymic progenitors that had survived conditioning.

Sequencing was performed on PBMCs, taken before TCRalphabeta/CD19-depleted stem cell transplant. The rearrangement joined TRBV12-3 or TRBV12-4 to TRBJ1-4; 9 of the junction bases match TRBD1. The sequence was obtained from a child aged 2 to 10 with inherited bone marrow failure, due to receive a stem cell transplant. This receptor carries the CDR3 CASSSPGQGNEKLFF. The sequenced DNA: TGTGCCAGCAGTTCGCCGGGACAGGGTAATGAAAAACTGTTTTTT.